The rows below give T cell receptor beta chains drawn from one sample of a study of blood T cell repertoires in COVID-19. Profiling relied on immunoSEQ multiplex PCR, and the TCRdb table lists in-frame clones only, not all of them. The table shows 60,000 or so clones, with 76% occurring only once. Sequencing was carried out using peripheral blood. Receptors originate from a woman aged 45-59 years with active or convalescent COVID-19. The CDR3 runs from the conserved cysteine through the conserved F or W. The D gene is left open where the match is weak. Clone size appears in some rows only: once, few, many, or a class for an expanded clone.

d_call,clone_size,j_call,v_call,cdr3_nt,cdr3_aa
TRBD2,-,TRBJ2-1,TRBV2,TGTGCCAGCAGTGAAGCGAGTAGCGGGAGCTCCTACAATGAGCAGTTCTTC,CASSEASSGSSYNEQFF
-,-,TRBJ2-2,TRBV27,TGTGCCAGCAGTTTTCGGTCCGGGGAGCTGTTTTTT,CASSFRSGELFF
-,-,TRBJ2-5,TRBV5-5,TGTGCCAGCAGCCCGGGATCTAGCCTCGAGGTTGAGACCCAGTACTTC,CASSPGSSLEVETQYF
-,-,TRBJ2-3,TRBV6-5,TGTGCCAGCAGAGACTTCACAGATACGCAGTATTTT,CASRDFTDTQYF
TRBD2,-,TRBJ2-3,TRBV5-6,TGTGCCAGCAGCTCAGGAACCGGGACTAGCGGTTACACAGATACGCAGTATTTT,CASSSGTGTSGYTDTQYF
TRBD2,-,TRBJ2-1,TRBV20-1,TGCAGTGCTGGTGACAGCGGGGTATACAATGAGCAGTTCTTC,CSAGDSGVYNEQFF
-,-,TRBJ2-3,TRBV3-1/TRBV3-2,TGTGCCAGCAGCCAAGATCAGGGGACCCCGCAGTATTTT,CASSQDQGTPQYF
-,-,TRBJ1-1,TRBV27,TGTGCCAGCAACAAACAGAGCATGAACACTGAAGCTTTCTTT,CASNKQSMNTEAFF
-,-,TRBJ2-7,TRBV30,TGTGCCTGGAATCGAGGGCTCTCCTACGAGCAGTACTTC,CAWNRGLSYEQYF
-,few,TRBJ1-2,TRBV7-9,TGTGCCAGCAGCTTAGCCCAGGGAAACTATGGCTACACCTTC,CASSLAQGNYGYTF
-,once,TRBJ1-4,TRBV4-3,TGCGCCAGCAGCCAAGCACGGGGGGCAACTAATGAAAAACTGTTTTTT,CASSQARGATNEKLFF
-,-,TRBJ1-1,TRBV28,TGTGCCAGCAGTTTTGGGGCCGATGAAGCTTTCTTT,CASSFGADEAFF
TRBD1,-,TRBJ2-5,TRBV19,TGTGCCAGTAGTGTAACGGGACAGCAGTCGGAGACCCAGTACTTC,CASSVTGQQSETQYF
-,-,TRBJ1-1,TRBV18,TGTGCCAGCTCATCGATGAGTGGCACTGAAGCTTTCTTT,CASSSMSGTEAFF
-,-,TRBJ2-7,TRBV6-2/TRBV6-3,TGTGCCAGCAGTTCTTCCTTTTTACCTGTTCGCGGGACCTCCTACGAGCAGTACTTC,CASSSSFLPVRGTSYEQYF
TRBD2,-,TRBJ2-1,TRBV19,TGTGCCAGTAGTATCGCCACTAGCGGGAGTTCCTACAATGAGCAGTTCTTC,CASSIATSGSSYNEQFF
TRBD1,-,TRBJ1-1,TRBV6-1,TGTGCCAGCAGTGAAGCCCTGACAGGGGGCGACACTGAAGCTTTCTTT,CASSEALTGGDTEAFF
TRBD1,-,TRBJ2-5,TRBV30,TGTGCCTCCTCCGGGACAGGGGGCGGGGAGACCCAGTACTTC,CASSGTGGGETQYF
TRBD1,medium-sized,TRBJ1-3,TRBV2,TGTGCCAGCAGTGTAAACAGGGGGGGAAACACCATATATTTT,CASSVNRGGNTIYF
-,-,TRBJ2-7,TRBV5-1,TGCGCCAGCAGCTTGGACAGGGAGTACGAGCAGTACTTC,CASSLDREYEQYF
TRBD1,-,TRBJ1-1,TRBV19,TGTGCCAGTAGTATGTGGGGGTACGGGACAGACGGGTCGGAAGCTTTCTTT,CASSMWGYGTDGSEAFF
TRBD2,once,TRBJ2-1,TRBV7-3,TGTGCCAGCACCCCCGGGACTAGCGGCTACAATGAGCAGTTCTTC,CASTPGTSGYNEQFF
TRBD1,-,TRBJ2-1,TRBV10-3,TGTGCCATCAGTGAGAAGGGGGCCAATGAGCAGTTCTTC,CAISEKGANEQFF
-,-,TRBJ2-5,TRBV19,TGTGCCAGTAGTCCTCGTTCCGGGAGTGAGACCCAGTACTTC,CASSPRSGSETQYF
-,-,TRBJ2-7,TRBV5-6,TGTGCCAGCAGCTCCACCTACGAGCAGTACTTC,CASSSTYEQYF
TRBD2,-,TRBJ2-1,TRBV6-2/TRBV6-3,TGTGCCAGCAGCTACTTTACGGGACTAGCTAACAATGAGCAGTTCTTC,CASSYFTGLANNEQFF
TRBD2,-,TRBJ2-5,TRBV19,TGTGCCGCGGGAGTTGGAGAGACCCAGTACTTC,CAAGVGETQYF
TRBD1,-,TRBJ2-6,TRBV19,TGTGCCAGTAGTATCGGATACAGGGGCTCTCCTGGGGCCAACGTCCTGACTTTC,CASSIGYRGSPGANVLTF
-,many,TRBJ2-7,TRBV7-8,TGTGCCAGCAGCGGAGGACATTACTACGAGCAGTACTTC,CASSGGHYYEQYF
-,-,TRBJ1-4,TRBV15,TGTGCCACCAGCACCTCAGGGTTTGGACTGTTTTTT,CATSTSGFGLFF
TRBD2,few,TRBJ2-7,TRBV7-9,TGTGCCAGCAGCTTACTGACTAGCGGGATAGAAGAGCAGTACTTC,CASSLLTSGIEEQYF
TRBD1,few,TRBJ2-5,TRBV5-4,TGTGCCAGCAGTCAACGACAGGGTAGACAAGAGACCCAGTACTTC,CASSQRQGRQETQYF
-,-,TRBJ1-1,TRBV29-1,TGCAGCGGGTTGAGGGCCGACACTGAAGCTTTCTTT,CSGLRADTEAFF
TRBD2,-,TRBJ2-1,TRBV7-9,TGTGCCAGCAGCTCGCTAGCGGGAGGGTACAATGAGCAGTTCTTC,CASSSLAGGYNEQFF
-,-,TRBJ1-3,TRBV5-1,TGCGCCAGCAGCCCCGTGACAGGCTCCTCTGGAAACACCATATATTTT,CASSPVTGSSGNTIYF
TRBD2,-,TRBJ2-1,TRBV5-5,TGTGCCAGCAGCTTGGAACTAGCGAGGGATGAGCAGTTCTTC,CASSLELARDEQFF
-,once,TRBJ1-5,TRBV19,TGTGCCAGTAAGATCGCCGGGGATCAGCCCCAGCATTTT,CASKIAGDQPQHF
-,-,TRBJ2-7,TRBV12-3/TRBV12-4,TGTGCCAGCACTCCTGGAGGGGCCGAGCAGTACTTC,CASTPGGAEQYF
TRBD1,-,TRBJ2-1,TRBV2,TGTGCCAGCGAGCCGGGACAGGGTAGAAATGAGCAGTTCTTC,CASEPGQGRNEQFF
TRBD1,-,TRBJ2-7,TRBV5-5,TGTGCCAGCAGCTTGGCGACAGGGCTCAGGTACGAGCAGTACTTC,CASSLATGLRYEQYF
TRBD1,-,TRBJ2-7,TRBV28,TGTGCCAGCAGTCCACCGGGACAGGGCTTCAGCGAGCAGTACTTC,CASSPPGQGFSEQYF
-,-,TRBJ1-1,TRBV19,TGTGCCTCCACCGGGAGGGGGAGCACTGAAGCTTTCTTT,CASTGRGSTEAFF
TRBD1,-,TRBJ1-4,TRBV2,TGTGCCAGCAGTGTGGACAGGGCGTCCCCTAATGAAAAACTGTTTTTT,CASSVDRASPNEKLFF
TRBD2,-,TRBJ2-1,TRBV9,TGTGCCAGCAGCGTAGCTAGATCGGTGGGGGAGGGGAGCTCCTACAATGAGCAGTTCTTC,CASSVARSVGEGSSYNEQFF
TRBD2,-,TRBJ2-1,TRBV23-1,TGCGCCAGTCCTACAACTAGCGGGAGGAATCATAGTGAGCAGTTCTTC,CASPTTSGRNHSEQFF
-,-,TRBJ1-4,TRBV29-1,TGCAGCGTACTAGGGGGTAATGAAAAACTGTTTTTT,CSVLGGNEKLFF